A selection of T cell receptor beta chains follows, all from one sample in a study of T-cell memory formation after mild COVID-19. TCRdb re-analysed the 5' RACE reads in MiXCR, keeping a single row per CDR3 protein. The table lists around 340,000 distinct CDR3 sequences, about 15% of them singletons. The sequenced sample consisted of PBMCs or a T cell subset sorted from them (not recorded which). These receptors were taken from a man younger than 35 who had mild COVID-19 (a few samples of this study predate the infection). Cell type and time point are not known. The CDR3 runs from the conserved cysteine through the conserved F or W. A D gene is named only where the DNA matches it firmly.

cdr3_aa: CASSLGGLLDTQYF; v_call: TRBV4-3; j_call: TRBJ2-3; d_call: .
cdr3_aa: CASSQNGPLHF; v_call: TRBV3-1; j_call: TRBJ1-6; d_call: .
cdr3_aa: CASIGLGLDYGYTF; v_call: TRBV6-1; j_call: TRBJ1-2; d_call: .
cdr3_aa: CASSSLTEQGDPYEQYF; v_call: TRBV7-9; j_call: TRBJ2-7; d_call: .
cdr3_aa: CASGTGTVEQFF; v_call: TRBV3-1; j_call: TRBJ2-1; d_call: TRBD1
cdr3_aa: CASSYLAGSTDTQYF; v_call: TRBV6-5; j_call: TRBJ2-3; d_call: .
cdr3_aa: CASSFSLGETEAFF; v_call: TRBV7-9; j_call: TRBJ1-1; d_call: .
cdr3_aa: CASSLRLGEVYSYEQYF; v_call: TRBV5-5; j_call: TRBJ2-7; d_call: .
cdr3_aa: CASSFGTGGYEQYF; v_call: TRBV12-3/TRBV12-4; j_call: TRBJ2-7; d_call: TRBD1
cdr3_aa: CASSVTRTGDGYF; v_call: TRBV5-1; j_call: TRBJ2-3; d_call: TRBD1
cdr3_aa: CSAHPVGQGASGYTF; v_call: TRBV29-1; j_call: TRBJ1-2; d_call: TRBD1
cdr3_aa: CSVEDGPAGGTNTGELFF; v_call: TRBV29-1; j_call: TRBJ2-2; d_call: TRBD2
cdr3_aa: CSARGDRSRTEAFF; v_call: TRBV20-1; j_call: TRBJ1-1; d_call: TRBD1
cdr3_aa: CASSAAGLAGGPWETQYF; v_call: TRBV5-1; j_call: TRBJ2-5; d_call: TRBD2
cdr3_aa: CASSHAGGKNIQYF; v_call: TRBV5-4; j_call: TRBJ2-4; d_call: TRBD2
cdr3_aa: CASSSRGFSSGANVLTF; v_call: TRBV4-1; j_call: TRBJ2-6; d_call: .
cdr3_aa: CSPHASGGAYEQFF; v_call: TRBV20-1; j_call: TRBJ2-1; d_call: TRBD2
cdr3_aa: CASSETSASSTDTQYF; v_call: TRBV5-1; j_call: TRBJ2-3; d_call: TRBD2
cdr3_aa: CASSSHLAGGLNEQFF; v_call: TRBV7-2; j_call: TRBJ2-1; d_call: TRBD2
cdr3_aa: CASSPRGPDTEAFF; v_call: TRBV7-9; j_call: TRBJ1-1; d_call: TRBD1
cdr3_aa: CASSEGQGSGETQYF; v_call: TRBV2; j_call: TRBJ2-5; d_call: TRBD1
cdr3_aa: CASSPFRDEQFF; v_call: TRBV18; j_call: TRBJ2-1; d_call: .
cdr3_aa: CASSPIRQGIVGELFF; v_call: TRBV5-1; j_call: TRBJ2-2; d_call: TRBD1
cdr3_aa: CASSSTGRGGYTEAFF; v_call: TRBV7-9; j_call: TRBJ1-1; d_call: .
cdr3_aa: CASSFGRRRYLTDTQYF; v_call: TRBV7-2; j_call: TRBJ2-3; d_call: .
cdr3_aa: CASREGINEKLFF; v_call: TRBV6-5; j_call: TRBJ1-4; d_call: .
cdr3_aa: CASSQGSLGYGYTF; v_call: TRBV4-2; j_call: TRBJ1-2; d_call: .
cdr3_aa: CASSSPVGGYEQYF; v_call: TRBV12-3/TRBV12-4; j_call: TRBJ2-7; d_call: .
cdr3_aa: CASSLLRGIGETQYF; v_call: TRBV7-3; j_call: TRBJ2-5; d_call: .
cdr3_aa: CASSPYRNQPQHF; v_call: TRBV5-5; j_call: TRBJ1-5; d_call: .
cdr3_aa: CASSQPSGGSYNEQFF; v_call: TRBV4-2; j_call: TRBJ2-1; d_call: TRBD1
cdr3_aa: CASRWGGQGTEAFF; v_call: TRBV19; j_call: TRBJ1-1; d_call: .
cdr3_aa: CASSGLAGGWTTDTQYF; v_call: TRBV6-1; j_call: TRBJ2-3; d_call: TRBD2
cdr3_aa: CASSLGGRTDTQYF; v_call: TRBV5-1; j_call: TRBJ2-3; d_call: .
cdr3_aa: CASSFGVGEDTQYF; v_call: TRBV9; j_call: TRBJ2-3; d_call: .
cdr3_aa: CASSQGQGGEQYF; v_call: TRBV18; j_call: TRBJ2-7; d_call: TRBD1
cdr3_aa: CASSGTGSPNEQFF; v_call: TRBV5-6; j_call: TRBJ2-1; d_call: .
cdr3_aa: CASSRDRGWTEAFF; v_call: TRBV3-1; j_call: TRBJ1-1; d_call: TRBD1
cdr3_aa: CSARSRTIKAEAFF; v_call: TRBV20-1; j_call: TRBJ1-1; d_call: .
cdr3_aa: CASSQAQGRLADNEQFF; v_call: TRBV4-3; j_call: TRBJ2-1; d_call: TRBD2
cdr3_aa: CASSPEWAQETQYF; v_call: TRBV11-1; j_call: TRBJ2-5; d_call: .
cdr3_aa: CAWGTGGTQYF; v_call: TRBV30; j_call: TRBJ2-5; d_call: TRBD1
cdr3_aa: CASSSTGNRGVDYGYTF; v_call: TRBV28; j_call: TRBJ1-2; d_call: TRBD1
cdr3_aa: CSPSHALAGEDTQYF; v_call: TRBV20-1; j_call: TRBJ2-3; d_call: TRBD2
cdr3_aa: CASSQVSGALYGYTF; v_call: TRBV14; j_call: TRBJ1-2; d_call: .
cdr3_aa: CASADKNTEAFF; v_call: TRBV27; j_call: TRBJ1-1; d_call: .
cdr3_aa: CASSYSITGPTQETQYF; v_call: TRBV6-6; j_call: TRBJ2-5; d_call: .
cdr3_aa: CASSPRDFYGYTF; v_call: TRBV7-6; j_call: TRBJ1-2; d_call: .